The 29 T cell receptor beta chains in this list originate from one sample, sequenced in a study of T-cell memory formation after mild COVID-19. From the 5' RACE reads, TCRdb called clonotypes with MiXCR, one entry per CDR3 protein. The sample includes 250,000 or so distinct CDR3 sequences, 9.4% of them seen just once. The sequenced sample consisted of PBMCs or a T cell subset sorted from them (not recorded which). Receptors were obtained from a man between 18 and 29 years old who had mild COVID-19 (a few samples of this study predate the infection). Cell type and time point are not known.

This clonotype has just a few counts. The chain links TRBV29-1 to TRBJ2-2; the D gene is possibly TRBD1 (5 bases). CDR1 SQVTM and CDR2 ANQGSEA come from the germline V gene. V was pared by 3 bases and J by 5 bases, with 10 bases between. This CDR3 spans 13 amino acids. The CDR3 loop reads CSVDRVGTGELFF. In DNA, the CDR3 is TGCAGCGTTGACAGGGTGGGAACCGGGGAGCTGTTTTTT.

There are many counts of this clonotype. This chain connects TRBV5-1 to TRBJ1-6, with D unresolved. Trimming took 0 bases from V and 0 from J, leaving 4 bases between them. Germline values: CDR1 SGHRS, CDR2 YFSETQ. The CDR3 consists of 15 residues. CDR3 in DNA: TGCGCCAGCAGCTTGGAGGCCTCCTATAATTCACCCCTCCACTTT. Encoded protein: CASSLEASYNSPLHF.

This clonotype was counted only a few times. This chain links TRBV24-1 with TRBJ2-3; TRBD1 matches at 7 bases. CDR1 and CDR2 from the germline V gene are KGHDR and SFDVKD. This CDR3 is built from 15 residues. Trimming removed 3 bases from V and 6 bases from J; junction bases left unmatched: 8. In DNA, the CDR3 is TGTGCCACCAGTGATCCAGCGAGGGGGCCCGATACGCAGTATTTT. The encoded protein is CATSDPARGPDTQYF.

CDR3 in DNA: TGTGCCAGCAGTTTGAGGGGCTACCCCTCCTACGAGCAGTACTTC. Its protein is CASSLRGYPSYEQYF. The chain uses TRBV12-3 or TRBV12-4 and TRBJ2-7; D may match TRBD1 or TRBD2 (5 bases each). Trimming shortened V by 3 bases and J by 0 bases, and 12 bases separated the two germline ends. The CDR3 is 15 amino acids.

This clonotype was counted a few times. V gene TRBV6-2 or TRBV6-3 combines with J gene TRBJ1-2; tentative D call: TRBD1 (6 bases). Germline V gene data show CDR1 as MNHEY and CDR2 as SVGEGT. The V gene lost 6 bases and the J gene lost 3 bases, with 14 bases spanning the gap. The CDR3 totals 14 residues. The CDR3 is CASRDGGNYYGYTF. CDR3 coding DNA: TGTGCCAGCAGAGACGGGGGCAACTACTATGGCTACACCTTC.

This clonotype showed up just a few times. This rearrangement joins TRBV4-3 to TRBJ2-4; D is undetermined. CDR1 is LGHNA and CDR2 is YSLEER in the germline V gene. V was trimmed by 1 base and J by 6 bases, leaving 10 bases between them. This CDR3 comprises 14 residues. In nucleotides, the CDR3 is TGCGCCAGCAGCCAAGGAGCAATGGGAAACATTCAGTACTTC. It codes for CASSQGAMGNIQYF.

This clonotype was seen only a few times. The rearrangement uses TRBV20-1 and TRBJ2-3; 7 bases map to TRBD2. CDR1 is DFQATT and CDR2 is SNEGSKA in the germline V gene (reference sequence). V lost 6 bases, J lost 0 bases, and 6 bases stayed unmatched. The CDR3 length is 14 residues. The CDR3 region is CSARIGRSTDTQYF. In nucleotides, the CDR3 is TGCAGTGCCAGGATCGGGAGGAGCACAGATACGCAGTATTTT.

The chain couples TRBV7-2 to TRBJ1-4, with 11 bases aligning to TRBD1. The V segment lost 7 bases and the J segment 10 bases; nucleotides outside the gene matches: 8. This CDR3 contains 14 residues. Germline CDR1 reads SGHTA; CDR2 reads FQGNSA. This CDR3 reads CASNLLGQGGKLFF. CDR3 DNA sequence: TGTGCCAGCAATCTTTTGGGACAGGGGGGAAAACTGTTTTTT.

The CDR3 DNA is TGTGCCAGCACCAAGCCCGGGGTGAAGTTTAGGGGAGATACGCAGTATTTT. Encoded protein: CASTKPGVKFRGDTQYF. V usage is TRBV6-6 and J usage is TRBJ2-3; possibly TRBD1 or TRBD2 for D (5 bases each). The CDR3 has 17 amino acids. Trimming stripped 7 bases from V and 5 bases from J, with 25 bases between. Germline lookup yields CDR1 MNHNY and CDR2 SVGAGI (reference sequence).

This clonotype appeared many times. This chain joins TRBV27 and TRBJ1-4, with 8 bases identical to TRBD1. V shed 4 bases, J shed 11 bases, and the junction held 15 bases outside the gene matches. The CDR3 consists of 16 residues. Germline V lookup: CDR1 MNHEY, CDR2 SMNVEV (reference sequence). Here the CDR3 reads CASSSTLLGTGQKLFF. Here the CDR3 DNA reads TGTGCCAGCAGTTCCACCCTTCTGGGGACAGGTCAGAAACTGTTTTTT.

In DNA, the CDR3 is TGTGCCAGCAGCGAGGGGGGGAGAGAGACCCAGTACTTC. Translation: CASSEGGRETQYF. The chain employs TRBV9 and TRBJ2-5; a weak D match, TRBD2 (7 bases). Germline V gives CDR1 SGDLS, CDR2 YYNGEE. This CDR3 has 13 amino acids. Deletions cut 3 bases from V and 4 bases from J, with 10 bases between.

The V call is TRBV10-3, the J call TRBJ2-5, with D perhaps matching TRBD1 (6 bases). V was trimmed by 3 bases and J by 4 bases, leaving 9 bases between them. This CDR3 has 13 amino acids. Per germline, CDR1 ENHRY and CDR2 SYGVKD. The CDR3, as DNA: TGTGCCATCAGTGACAGAGGGGGAGAGACCCAGTACTTC. Its translation is CAISDRGGETQYF.

The J gene is TRBJ2-2, the V gene TRBV5-1; D is possibly TRBD2 (5 bases). The CDR3 consists of 15 residues. From germline, CDR1 is SGHRS and CDR2 YFSETQ. The germline V and J ends were trimmed by 0 bases and 4 bases, with 10 bases remaining between them. The CDR3 region is CASSLGLSSTGELFF. For the CDR3, the DNA is TGCGCCAGCAGCTTGGGACTATCGTCCACCGGGGAGCTGTTTTTT.

A few counts support this clonotype. V is TRBV7-2 and J is TRBJ1-5; D possibly corresponds to TRBD1 (6 bases). The V gene's germline CDR1 is SGHTA and CDR2 FQGNSA. The CDR3 is 16 amino acids. Between the trimmed V and J ends, which lost 2 bases and 1 base, there was a span of 12 bases. The CDR3 DNA reads TGTGCCAGCAGCTTATTGTGGACAGCCAGCAATCAGCCCCAGCATTTT. It specifies CASSLLWTASNQPQHF. Supplemented by reference TRBV7-2 and TRBJ1-5, the full variable domain reads GAGVSQSPSNKVTEKGKDVELRCDPISGHTALYWYRQSLGQGLEFLIYFQGNSAPDKSGLPSDRFSAERTGGSVSTLTIQRTQQEDSAVYLCASSLLWTASNQPQHFGDGTRLSIL.

This clonotype was recorded at least ten times. CDR3 in amino acids: CASSEWFSSYEQYF. CDR3 nucleotide sequence: TGTGCCAGCAGTGAATGGTTTTCTTCCTACGAGCAGTACTTC. V gene TRBV2 combines with J gene TRBJ2-7, with unresolved D. In germline, CDR1 is SNHLY, CDR2 FYNNEI. The CDR3 totals 14 residues. V was trimmed by 2 bases and J by 1 base, leaving 9 bases between them.

This clonotype was seen repeatedly, ten times or more. The chain couples TRBV4-3 to TRBJ1-2; a possible D gene is TRBD1 (6 bases). Trimming left V 0 bases short and J 2 bases short, with 13 bases between. The CDR3 extends over 16 amino acids. Germline V lookup: CDR1 LGHNA, CDR2 YSLEER. The CDR3 DNA reads TGCGCCAGCAGCCAAGAAAGGAGGACAGCCAACTATGGCTACACCTTC. Its protein product is CASSQERRTANYGYTF.

This chain joins TRBV6-6 and TRBJ1-1; D uncertain. Germline V gene sequence: CDR1 MNHNY, CDR2 SVGAGI (reference sequence). Trimming cost V 5 bases and J 4 bases, with 8 bases left between them. The CDR3 runs to 12 residues. The CDR3 reads CASSQDFTEAFF. The CDR3 DNA follows: TGTGCCAGCAGTCAGGACTTCACTGAAGCTTTCTTT.

The chain is built from TRBV28 and TRBJ2-7; 9 bases fit TRBD1. The CDR3 sequence is 14 residues long. CDR1 MDHEN and CDR2 SYDVKM come from the germline V gene. After removal of 6 bases from V and 2 bases from J, the junction contained 5 bases not matched to a gene. CDR3: CASSTTGGPYEQYV. CDR3 bases: TGTGCCAGCAGCACAACAGGGGGCCCCTACGAGCAGTACGTC.

The count of this clonotype is one. The CDR3 end shows no conserved phenylalanine or tryptophan, and so a read error is likely. Because the CDR3's place on the DNA is in doubt, the DNA is left out and the CDR3 is given as listed by TCRdb. The chain couples TRBV6-2 or TRBV6-3 to TRBJ2-1; the table calls TRBD2, which could not be checked here. Germline lookup yields CDR1 MNHEY and CDR2 SVGEGT. Including both end residues, the CDR3 is 12 amino acids long. The CDR3 loop is CASSPRTSGGYL.

This clonotype was observed a handful of times. This chain links TRBV5-1 with TRBJ1-1, with D uncertain. The CDR3 length is 15 residues. CDR1 is SGHRS and CDR2 is YFSETQ in the germline V gene. The germline V and J ends were trimmed by 0 bases and 6 bases, with 15 bases remaining between them. CDR3 sequence (DNA): TGCGCCAGCAGCTTGGATGTACGGAGGACGGCTGAAGCTTTCTTT. Translating it yields CASSLDVRRTAEAFF.

This clonotype was detected a few times. The chain carries TRBV12-3 or TRBV12-4 and TRBJ2-6, with D possibly matching TRBD1 (6 bases). Trimming took off 6 bases at V and 2 bases at J, with 11 bases between the two ends. The CDR3 is made up of 15 amino acids. The CDR3 protein is CASSTTGTGANVLTF. Written as DNA, the CDR3 is TGTGCCAGCAGCACTACAGGGACTGGGGCCAACGTCCTGACTTTC.

The chain combines TRBV20-1 with TRBJ1-1; D might be TRBD1 (5 bases). The CDR3 is 15 amino acids. The germline V gene encodes CDR1 DFQATT and CDR2 SNEGSKA (reference sequence). Deletions cut 2 bases from V and 4 bases from J, with 17 bases between. In nucleotides, the CDR3 is TGCAGTGCTAGATGGGGCTCGGGGGGACCCACTGAAGCTTTCTTT. Translating gives CSARWGSGGPTEAFF.

This clonotype occurred a few times. The chain carries TRBV6-2 or TRBV6-3 and TRBJ2-7, with no clear D. The CDR3 is 13 amino acids. Trimming took 5 bases from V and 3 from J, leaving 11 bases between them. CDR1 is MNHEY and CDR2 is SVGEGT in the germline V gene. The CDR3: CASSPEADYEQYV. The CDR3 DNA reads as TGTGCCAGCAGTCCCGAGGCAGACTACGAGCAGTACGTC.

A few counts support this clonotype. The chain carries TRBV5-1 and TRBJ2-1, with 10 positions matching TRBD2. CDR1 is SGHRS and CDR2 is YFSETQ in the germline V gene. The CDR3 covers 19 residues. The J segment lost 0 bases and the V segment lost 3 bases, leaving 12 bases of the junction unmatched. Here the CDR3 DNA reads TGCGCCAGCAGCTGGGGTAGTAGCGGGGGGCCAAGCTCCTACAATGAGCAGTTCTTC. Protein product: CASSWGSSGGPSSYNEQFF.

This clonotype was recorded a few times. The chain combines TRBV2 with TRBJ2-1, with 7 positions matching TRBD1. This CDR3 is built from 15 residues. J was trimmed by 12 bases and V by 6 bases; bases with no gene match: 17. Germline CDR1 reads SNHLY; CDR2 reads FYNNEI. The CDR3 is CASRRTGTVPVGQFF. In DNA, the CDR3 is TGTGCCAGCAGGCGGACCGGGACAGTGCCCGTGGGGCAGTTCTTC.

There are a few counts of this clonotype. This sequence joins TRBV7-2 and TRBJ2-5; 8 nucleotides align to TRBD2. This CDR3 comprises 16 residues. Germline assignment: CDR1 SGHTA and CDR2 FQGNSA. V was clipped by 1 base and J by 4 bases; unmatched bases: 8. The CDR3 spells CASSLGGSGVGETQYF. In DNA, the CDR3 is TGTGCCAGCAGCTTAGGTGGTAGCGGGGTGGGAGAGACCCAGTACTTC.

This clonotype has more than one count but fewer than ten. The chain uses TRBV29-1 and TRBJ1-1; D is perhaps TRBD1 (5 bases). CDR3 length: 12 amino acids. Trimming left V 1 base short and J 3 bases short, with 6 bases between. Germline V gives CDR1 SQVTM, CDR2 ANQGSEA. In nucleotides, the CDR3 is TGCAGCGTTGAAGGGGACGACACTGAAGCTTTCTTT. This encodes CSVEGDDTEAFF.

In this sample, this clonotype turned up a few times. The chain uses TRBV6-5 and TRBJ2-3, with D tentatively TRBD1 or TRBD2 (5 bases each). Germline V gene sequence: CDR1 MNHEY, CDR2 SVGAGI. The V gene lost 2 bases and the J gene lost 1 base, with 7 bases spanning the gap. The CDR3 runs 14 residues. Here the CDR3 DNA reads TGTGCCAGCAGTTACATGGGGGGCACAGATACGCAGTATTTT. Its protein product is CASSYMGGTDTQYF.

V and J are TRBV19 and TRBJ2-2; D is undetermined. The CDR3 is 16 amino acids. V gave up 3 bases and J gave up 0 bases, with 11 bases separating them. Germline assignment: CDR1 LNHDA and CDR2 SQIVND (reference sequence). The CDR3 reads CASSIRWPANTGELFF. The CDR3 DNA follows: TGTGCCAGTAGTATCCGGTGGCCCGCGAACACCGGGGAGCTGTTTTTT.